The rows below give T cell receptor beta chains drawn from one sample of a study of T cell repertoires in cytomegalovirus infection. Antigens of these TCRs are unknown. In TCRdb, the reads were re-called with MiXCR into one record per CDR3 protein. In the table there are 100,000 to 150,000 distinct CDR3 sequences, over 30% of which are singletons. The sample consisted of CD8+ T cells from cultured PBMCs, taken from culture after CMV antigen stimulation. The source of these receptors is a human donor in good health (CMV status not recorded). Some clones in this sample may be carry-over from other donors' samples. Each CDR3 is given with its conserved first and last residue. Fields, in order: clone size, D gene, V gene, J gene, CDR3 protein, CDR3 DNA. The D gene is left open where the match is weak. Clone size is stated in some rows and not others, as once, few, many or a class when expanded.

size: -; D: -; V: TRBV7-8; J: TRBJ2-1; CDR3: CASSATEYYNEQFF; DNA: TGTGCCAGCAGCGCGACAGAATACTACAATGAGCAGTTCTTC
size: -; D: TRBD1; V: TRBV29-1; J: TRBJ2-7; CDR3: CSVAGQSYEQYF; DNA: TGCAGCGTTGCGGGACAGTCCTACGAGCAGTACTTC
size: -; D: TRBD1; V: TRBV4-1; J: TRBJ2-2; CDR3: CASSFGQGSTGELFF; DNA: TGCGCCAGCAGCTTCGGACAGGGAAGCACCGGGGAGCTGTTTTTT
size: -; D: TRBD1; V: TRBV7-9; J: TRBJ1-6; CDR3: CASSFPDRGVSAPLHF; DNA: TGTGCCAGCAGCTTTCCTGACAGGGGTGTATCGGCACCCCTCCACTTT
size: -; D: -; V: TRBV20-1; J: TRBJ1-2; CDR3: CSARVSGLEGYGYTF; DNA: TGCAGTGCTAGAGTCTCAGGGCTTGAGGGCTATGGCTACACCTTC
size: few; D: -; V: TRBV19; J: TRBJ2-1; CDR3: CASKTDRNYNEQFF; DNA: TGTGCCAGTAAGACCGACAGGAATTACAATGAGCAGTTCTTC
size: -; D: TRBD2; V: TRBV7-3; J: TRBJ2-5; CDR3: CASSSSGGALETQYF; DNA: TGTGCCAGCAGCAGTAGCGGGGGGGCGTTGGAGACCCAGTACTTC
size: once; D: TRBD2; V: TRBV2; J: TRBJ2-1; CDR3: CASIKLGTSPYNEQFF; DNA: TGCGCCAGCATTAAACTCGGGACTAGCCCCTACAATGAGCAGTTCTTC
size: few; D: TRBD1; V: TRBV7-8; J: TRBJ2-1; CDR3: CASRQGDGPSRTFDEQFF; DNA: TGTGCCAGCCGACAGGGTGATGGACCGTCTCGGACGTTCGATGAGCAGTTCTTC
size: few; D: TRBD1; V: TRBV28; J: TRBJ1-6; CDR3: CASSPQGVSGNSPLHF; DNA: TGTGCCAGCAGTCCCCAGGGGGTATCTGGTAATTCACCCCTCCACTTT
size: few; D: -; V: TRBV7-6; J: TRBJ1-1; CDR3: CASSSQGQGGTEAFF; DNA: TGTGCCAGCAGCTCTCAAGGGCAGGGAGGCACTGAAGCTTTCTTT
size: many; D: -; V: TRBV12-3/TRBV12-4; J: TRBJ2-1; CDR3: CASSLIAGNEQFF; DNA: TGTGCCAGCAGTTTAATAGCTGGCAATGAGCAGTTCTTC
size: -; D: TRBD1; V: TRBV7-2; J: TRBJ1-1; CDR3: CASSLATTGGGMNTEAFF; DNA: TGTGCCAGCAGCTTAGCGACGACAGGGGGAGGAATGAACACTGAAGCTTTCTTT
size: few; D: -; V: TRBV5-1; J: TRBJ2-5; CDR3: CASSWGDSAQETQYF; DNA: TGCGCCAGCAGCTGGGGTGACAGCGCCCAAGAGACCCAGTACTTC
size: once; D: -; V: TRBV6-1; J: TRBJ2-3; CDR3: CASSPWGASADTQYF; DNA: TGTGCCAGCAGCCCGTGGGGGGCCAGTGCGGATACGCAGTATTTT
size: few; D: TRBD2; V: TRBV6-1; J: TRBJ2-3; CDR3: CASSEGQRGSTDTQYF; DNA: TGTGCCAGCAGTGAAGGGCAGCGGGGGTCCACAGATACGCAGTATTTT
size: -; D: TRBD2; V: TRBV2; J: TRBJ2-5; CDR3: CASSRTSGGVKETQYF; DNA: TGTGCCAGCAGCCGGACTAGCGGGGGGGTTAAAGAGACCCAGTACTTC